Shown below are 2 T cell receptor beta chains from a single sample sequenced in a study of CD8+ T cells in alopecia areata. Reverse transcribed after extraction, RNA yielded cDNA as the sequencing template. Data came from immunoSEQ multiplex PCR; TCRdb stores just in-frame clones and leaves some out. This table holds 14,000 or so clones, under 60% found once. As part of sample collection, lesional scalp punch biopsies and peripheral blood were taken from alopecia areata patients. The sequenced sample was skin, obtained at week 0. The receptors originated from a human donor with alopecia areata.

J is TRBJ1-4 and V is TRBV7-2; tentatively, D is TRBD1 (5 bases). This CDR3 is built from 14 residues. The V end lost 5 bases, the J end lost 8 bases, and 15 bases lay between the germline ends. Germline CDR1 and CDR2: SGHTA and FQGNSA. The CDR3 sequence: CASSPRTSGEKLFF. CDR3 nucleotides: TGTGCCAGCAGCCCAAGGACGTCAGGGGAAAAACTGTTTTTT.

The chain links TRBV5-1 to TRBJ2-3, with D possibly being TRBD1 (5 bases). Trimming stripped 4 bases from V and 6 bases from J, with 18 bases between. The CDR3 extends over 15 amino acids. Germline V lookup: CDR1 SGHRS, CDR2 YFSETQ. CDR3: CASSPMGRGADTQYF. DNA for the CDR3: TGCGCCAGCAGCCCGATGGGTAGGGGTGCTGATACGCAGTATTTT.